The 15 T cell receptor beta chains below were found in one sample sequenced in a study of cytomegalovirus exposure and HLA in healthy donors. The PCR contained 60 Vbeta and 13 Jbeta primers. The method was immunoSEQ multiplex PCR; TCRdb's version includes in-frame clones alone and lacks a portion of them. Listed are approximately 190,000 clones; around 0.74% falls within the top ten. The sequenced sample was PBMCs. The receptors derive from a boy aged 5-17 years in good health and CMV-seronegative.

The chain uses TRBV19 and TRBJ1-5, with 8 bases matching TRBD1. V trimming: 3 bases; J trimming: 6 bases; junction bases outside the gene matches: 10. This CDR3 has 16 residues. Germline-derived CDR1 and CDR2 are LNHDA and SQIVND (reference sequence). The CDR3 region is CASSIPDRGLGQPQHF. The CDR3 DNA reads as TGTGCCAGTAGTATCCCCGACAGGGGCCTCGGTCAGCCCCAGCATTTT.

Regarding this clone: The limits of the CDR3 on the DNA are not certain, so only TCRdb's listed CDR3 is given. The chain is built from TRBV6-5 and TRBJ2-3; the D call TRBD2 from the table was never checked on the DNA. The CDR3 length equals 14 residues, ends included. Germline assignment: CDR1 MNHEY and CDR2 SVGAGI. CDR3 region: CASSSSGGPGTQYF.

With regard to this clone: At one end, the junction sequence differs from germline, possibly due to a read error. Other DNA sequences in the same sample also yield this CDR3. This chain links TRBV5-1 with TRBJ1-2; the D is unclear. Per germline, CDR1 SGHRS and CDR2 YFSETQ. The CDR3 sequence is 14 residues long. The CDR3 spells CASSLAGRGSGYTF. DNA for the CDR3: TGCGCCAGCAGCTTGGCCGGTAGAGGGAGCGGCTACACTTTC.

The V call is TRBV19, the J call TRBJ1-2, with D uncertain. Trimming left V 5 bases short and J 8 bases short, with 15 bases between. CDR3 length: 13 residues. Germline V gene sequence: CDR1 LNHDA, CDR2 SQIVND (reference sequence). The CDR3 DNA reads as TGTGCCAGTAGTCCCAGAGGGTACCAGGGCTACACCTTC. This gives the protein CASSPRGYQGYTF.

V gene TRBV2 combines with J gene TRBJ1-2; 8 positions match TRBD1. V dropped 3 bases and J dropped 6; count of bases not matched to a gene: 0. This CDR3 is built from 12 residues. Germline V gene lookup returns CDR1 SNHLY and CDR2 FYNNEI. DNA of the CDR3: TGTGCCAGCAGTGAGGGACAGGATGGCTACACCTTC. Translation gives CASSEGQDGYTF.

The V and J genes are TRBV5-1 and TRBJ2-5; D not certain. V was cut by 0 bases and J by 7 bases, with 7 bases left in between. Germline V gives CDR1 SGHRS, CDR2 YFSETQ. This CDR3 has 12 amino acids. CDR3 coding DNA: TGCGCCAGCAGCTTGGCCTCGGGGACCCAGTACTTC. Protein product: CASSLASGTQYF.

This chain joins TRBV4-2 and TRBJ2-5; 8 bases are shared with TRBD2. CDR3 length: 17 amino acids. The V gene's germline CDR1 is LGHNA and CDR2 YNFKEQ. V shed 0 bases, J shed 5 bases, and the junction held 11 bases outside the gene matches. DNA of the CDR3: TGTGCCAGCAGCCAAGATGTGAGCGCGGGGGGCGGGGAGACCCAGTACTTC. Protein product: CASSQDVSAGGGETQYF.

CDR3 residues: CASSPQGTSGNTIYF. CDR3 DNA sequence: TGTGCCAGCAGCCCACAAGGGACATCGGGAAACACCATATATTTT. The rearrangement joins TRBV7-2 to TRBJ1-3, with D maybe TRBD1 (6 bases). This CDR3 has 15 amino acids. Germline CDR1 is SGHTA and CDR2 is FQGNSA. V lost 5 bases and J 4 bases, leaving 15 bases between the germline ends. Full variable domain (rest looked up from reference TRBV7-2 and TRBJ1-3): GAGVSQSPSNKVTEKGKDVELRCDPISGHTALYWYRQSLGQGLEFLIYFQGNSAPDKSGLPSDRFSAERTGGSVSTLTIQRTQQEDSAVYLCASSPQGTSGNTIYFGEGSWLTVV.

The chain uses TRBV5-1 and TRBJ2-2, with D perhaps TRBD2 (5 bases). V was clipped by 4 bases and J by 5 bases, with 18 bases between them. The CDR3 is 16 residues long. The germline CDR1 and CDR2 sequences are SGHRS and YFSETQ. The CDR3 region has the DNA TGCGCCAGCAGCCCGGACTCCAGGAGAGTAACCGGGGAGCTGTTTTTT. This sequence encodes CASSPDSRRVTGELFF.

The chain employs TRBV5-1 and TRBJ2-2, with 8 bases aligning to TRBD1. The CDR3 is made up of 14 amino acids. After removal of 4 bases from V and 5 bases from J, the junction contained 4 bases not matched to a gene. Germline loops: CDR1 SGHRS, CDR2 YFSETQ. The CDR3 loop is CASSDTGGTGELFF. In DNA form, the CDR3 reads TGCGCCAGCAGCGACACAGGGGGGACCGGGGAGCTGTTTTTT.

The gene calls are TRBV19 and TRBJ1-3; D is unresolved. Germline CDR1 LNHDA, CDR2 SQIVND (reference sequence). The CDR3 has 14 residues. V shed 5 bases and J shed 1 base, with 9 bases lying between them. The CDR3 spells CASSQQNSGNTIYF. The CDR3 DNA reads TGTGCCAGTAGTCAACAGAATTCTGGAAACACCATATATTTT.

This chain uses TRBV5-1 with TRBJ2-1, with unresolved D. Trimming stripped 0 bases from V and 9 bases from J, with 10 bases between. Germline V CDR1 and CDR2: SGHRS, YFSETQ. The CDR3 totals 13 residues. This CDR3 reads CASSLDGYGEQFF. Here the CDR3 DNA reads TGCGCCAGCAGCTTGGACGGGTACGGTGAGCAGTTCTTC.

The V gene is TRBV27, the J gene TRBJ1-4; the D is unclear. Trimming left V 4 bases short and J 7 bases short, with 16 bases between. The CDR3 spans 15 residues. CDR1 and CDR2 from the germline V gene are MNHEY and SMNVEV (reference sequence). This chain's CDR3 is CASSSSAGIGEKLFF. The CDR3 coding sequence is TGTGCCAGCAGTTCCTCCGCGGGTATAGGTGAAAAACTGTTTTTT.

The chain's CDR3 is CASSALQQGNSPLHF. In DNA, the CDR3 is TGTGCCAGCAGTGCTCTTCAACAGGGAAATTCACCCCTCCACTTT. The chain links TRBV2 to TRBJ1-6, with D possibly TRBD1 on 6 matching bases. The CDR3 sequence is 15 residues long. Per germline, CDR1 SNHLY and CDR2 FYNNEI. Trimming left V 4 bases short and J 7 bases short, with 14 bases between.

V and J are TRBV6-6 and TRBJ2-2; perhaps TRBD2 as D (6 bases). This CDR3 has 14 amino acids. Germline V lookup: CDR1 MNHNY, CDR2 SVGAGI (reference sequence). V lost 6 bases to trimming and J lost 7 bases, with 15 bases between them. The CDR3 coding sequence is TGTGCCAGCAGGAGAGGTTCCGGGGGCGGGGAGCTGTTTTTT. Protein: CASRRGSGGGELFF.